A single sample is the source of the 10 T cell receptor delta chains below, sequenced in a study of Vδ1+ human thymocytes (dated by TCRdb to the late 2010s). The study at large found these results: Thymic TRG and TRD repertoires appeared highly polyclonal with Gaussian CDR3 length distributions, unlike oligoclonal peripheral blood repertoires.

This sample was sequenced with an Illumina MiSeq. RNA was extracted with the RNeasy mini kit and reverse transcribed using Superscript III. CDR3 amplicons were generated by multiplex PCR with pooled V-gene forward primers and a constant-region reverse primer carrying Illumina adaptor overhangs. TCRdb reprocessed the public data with the CATT caller; entries with the same nucleotide sequence were combined afterwards. The sample records over 65,000 delta-chain clones, roughly a third of which are singletons. The ten largest clones represent under 0.3% of the sample. Antigens of these TCRs are unknown. Sequenced input: Vdelta1+ gamma-delta thymocytes from the thymus. The cell subset or site label on this specimen signifies: FACS-sorted CD3+ TCRalphabeta- TCRVdelta1+ TCRVdelta2- thymocytes. The receptors stem from a boy under two years old who had congenital heart surgery.

V and J are TRDV1 and TRDJ1; D may be TRDD3 (6 bases). In germline, CDR1 is TSWWSYY, CDR2 QGS. V shed 1 base and J shed 0 bases, with 33 bases lying between them. This CDR3 is built from 23 residues. CDR3 coding DNA: TGTGCTCTTGGGGAACGCCAGGAGCCCAAAAGAGTGGGGGCCCGTGTGTACACCGATAAACTCATCTTT. It yields the protein CALGERQEPKRVGARVYTDKLIF.

V and J are TRDV1 and TRDJ1, with D perhaps matching TRDD2 or TRDD3 (5 bases each). Trimming pared 2 bases from V and 11 bases from J, leaving 21 bases between. CDR3 length equals 15 residues. The V gene's germline CDR1 is TSWWSYY and CDR2 QGS. CDR3 loop: CALGESFLPCGGLIF. As DNA, the CDR3 is TGTGCTCTTGGGGAATCCTTTCTTCCCTGCGGGGGTCTCATCTTT.

This rearrangement joins TRDV1 to TRDJ1; 11 bases match TRDD3. The V and J ends lost 0 bases and 1 base, in that order; junction bases with no gene match: 16. Germline V gives CDR1 TSWWSYY, CDR2 QGS. This CDR3 spans 21 amino acids. The CDR3 is CALGELFSVGTGGYSTDKLIF. The CDR3 DNA reads as TGTGCTCTTGGGGAACTGTTCTCCGTGGGAACTGGGGGATATTCCACCGATAAACTCATCTTT.

This sequence joins TRDV1 and TRDJ1, with 8 nucleotides matching TRDD3. With V trimmed by 9 bases and J by 1 base, 19 bases remained unmatched. The V gene's germline CDR1 is TSWWSYY and CDR2 QGS. The CDR3 consists of 18 residues. This CDR3 is CALRPSLLRGIGTDKLIF. The CDR3, as DNA: TGTGCTCTCCGCCCCTCGTTATTGCGGGGGATAGGCACCGATAAACTCATCTTT.

The V call is TRDV1, the J call TRDJ1, with D perhaps TRDD3 (5 bases). The CDR3 is made up of 20 amino acids. V was clipped by 1 base and J by 0 bases, with 24 bases between them. Germline V gives CDR1 TSWWSYY, CDR2 QGS. The CDR3 spells CALGEHLRYVHTEYTDKLIF. Here the CDR3 DNA reads TGTGCTCTTGGGGAACATTTGCGTTACGTCCATACGGAATACACCGATAAACTCATCTTT.

This clone was found a few times. V usage is TRDV1 and J usage is TRDJ1; TRDD3 matches at 9 bases. This CDR3 has 18 amino acids. Germline trimming cut 5 bases from V and 0 bases from J; bases unmatched to any gene: 13. Germline CDR1 reads TSWWSYY; CDR2 reads QGS. This CDR3 reads CALGSRGYAFPYTDKLIF. In nucleotides, the CDR3 is TGTGCTCTTGGGTCCCGGGGATACGCCTTTCCGTACACCGATAAACTCATCTTT.

The table lists this clone with a few counts. The chain couples TRDV1 to TRDJ1; 13 bases map to TRDD3. This CDR3 is 21 amino acids long. The germline V gene has CDR1 TSWWSYY and CDR2 QGS. V gave up 1 base and J gave up 0 bases; unmatched junction bases: 14. The DNA of the CDR3 is TGTGCTCTTGGGGAACGAATCTCCGTACTGGGGGATACGGGGTACACCGATAAACTCATCTTT. Its protein product is CALGERISVLGDTGYTDKLIF.

The V call is TRDV1, the J call TRDJ1; 11 nucleotides agree with TRDD3. Germline CDR1 and CDR2: TSWWSYY and QGS. V lost 3 bases, J lost 5 bases, and 14 bases stayed unmatched. The CDR3 has 18 residues. The CDR3 protein is CALGDPPSSGGYGDKLIF. CDR3 coding DNA: TGTGCTCTTGGGGATCCTCCTAGTAGTGGGGGATACGGGGATAAACTCATCTTT.

The rearrangement links TRDV1 to TRDJ1; maybe TRDD3 (7 bases). V lost 4 bases, J lost 0 bases, and 27 bases lay in between. CDR3 length: 20 amino acids. CDR1 TSWWSYY and CDR2 QGS come from the germline V gene. The CDR3 here is CALGVSYLGEHEGDTDKLIF. DNA for the CDR3: TGTGCTCTTGGGGTCTCCTACTTGGGGGAGCATGAGGGGGACACCGATAAACTCATCTTT.

Turning to this clone: It may be a read error: a sequence one base away is much more abundant. This CDR3 is also generated by other DNA sequences in the sample. The rearrangement uses TRDV2 and TRDJ2; tentative D call: TRDD3 (6 bases). With 3 bases removed from V and 2 bases from J, the gap between germline ends came to 15 bases. The germline V gene encodes CDR1 GEAIGNYY and CDR2 EKD. The CDR3 is 16 residues long. The CDR3 coding sequence is TGTGCCTGTGACCCTACCGGGGGACAGTTGACAGCACAACTCTTCTTT. Its protein is CACDPTGGQLTAQLFF.